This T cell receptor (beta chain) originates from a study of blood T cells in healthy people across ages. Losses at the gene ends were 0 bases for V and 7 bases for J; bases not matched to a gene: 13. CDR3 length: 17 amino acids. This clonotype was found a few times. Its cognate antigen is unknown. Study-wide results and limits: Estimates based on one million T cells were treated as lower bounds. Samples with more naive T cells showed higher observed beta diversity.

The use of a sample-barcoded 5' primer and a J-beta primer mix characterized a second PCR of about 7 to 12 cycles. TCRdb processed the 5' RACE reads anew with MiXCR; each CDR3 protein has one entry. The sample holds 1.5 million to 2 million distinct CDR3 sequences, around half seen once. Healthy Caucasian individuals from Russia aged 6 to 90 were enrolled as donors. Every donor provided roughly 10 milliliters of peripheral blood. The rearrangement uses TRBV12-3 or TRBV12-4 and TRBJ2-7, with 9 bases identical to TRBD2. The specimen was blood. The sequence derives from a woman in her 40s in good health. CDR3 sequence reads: CASSLATPGLAGSEQYF. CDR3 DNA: TGTGCCAGCAGTTTAGCCACACCGGGACTAGCTGGGAGTGAGCAGTACTTC.